This T cell receptor beta chain was obtained from a study of cytomegalovirus exposure and HLA in healthy donors. Germline-derived CDR1 and CDR2 are SGHDT and YYEEEE. CDR3 length: 15 residues. V shed 4 bases and J shed 3 bases, with 17 bases lying between them. This PCR relied on a set of 60 Vbeta primers and 13 Jbeta primers. The data were produced by immunoSEQ multiplex PCR, yet TCRdb's version contains in-frame clones alone and is incomplete. This sample has around 64,000 clones, with roughly four fifths found just once. This sequence originates from a woman aged 30 to 39 in good health and CMV-seropositive. The sequenced material came from PBMCs. The chain recombines TRBV5-6 with TRBJ2-7; no clear D gene. CDR3 coding DNA: TGTGCCAGCAGCCTACTAAGCGTCTTCTTCTACGAGCAGTACTTC. Residues: CASSLLSVFFYEQYF.